This is a list of T cell receptor beta chains from one sample in a study of cytomegalovirus exposure and HLA in healthy donors. Assay used: immunoSEQ multiplex PCR; TCRdb lists only in-frame clones, some missing. The sample lists about 95,000 clones; 85% were seen once. The source material was PBMCs. These receptor sequences come from a man between 18 and 29 years old in good health and CMV-seropositive. CDR3s include the opening cysteine and the closing phenylalanine or tryptophan. A D gene is named only where the DNA matches it firmly. Clone sizes are given selectively: once, few, many, or a class where the clone is expanded.

D,V,J,size,CDR3,DNA
TRBD2,TRBV5-8,TRBJ2-2,.,CASSPSRLAATSNTGELFF,TGTGCCAGCAGTCCATCTCGACTAGCCGCAACGTCGAACACCGGGGAGCTGTTTTTT
TRBD2,TRBV5-1,TRBJ2-5,.,CASSLVSSGRVETQYF,TGCGCCAGCAGCTTGGTTTCTAGCGGGAGAGTAGAGACCCAGTACTTC
.,TRBV7-3,TRBJ1-1,medium-sized,CASSLEAKTEAFF,TGTGCCAGCAGCTTAGAGGCAAAGACTGAAGCTTTCTTT
.,TRBV7-2,TRBJ2-3,.,CASSRELRADTQYF,TGTGCCAGCAGTCGGGAGCTAAGGGCAGATACGCAGTATTTT
TRBD1,TRBV28,TRBJ2-7,many,CASSATGTGSYEQYF,TGTGCCAGCAGTGCAACCGGGACAGGGTCCTACGAGCAGTACTTC
TRBD1,TRBV28,TRBJ1-2,once,CASSPQTGLVYGYTF,TGTGCCAGCAGTCCCCAGACAGGGTTGGTCTATGGCTACACCTTC
TRBD1,TRBV5-1,TRBJ2-1,.,CASSFAATGDPYNEQFF,TGCGCCAGCAGCTTTGCGGCTACAGGGGACCCCTACAATGAGCAGTTCTTC
.,TRBV11-2,TRBJ2-3,.,CASSLGATDTQYF,TGTGCCAGCAGCTTAGGGGCCACAGATACGCAGTATTTT
TRBD2,TRBV19,TRBJ2-3,.,CASSSGLAEGWTDTQYF,TGTGCCAGTAGTAGCGGACTAGCGGAAGGTTGGACAGATACGCAGTATTTT
.,TRBV6-1,TRBJ1-3,.,CASTPGHFSGNTIYF,TGTGCCAGCACCCCAGGCCATTTCTCTGGAAACACCATATATTTT
.,TRBV5-6,TRBJ1-4,.,CASTAGWNEKLFF,TGTGCCAGCACGGCAGGGTGGAATGAAAAACTGTTTTTT
TRBD1,TRBV29-1,TRBJ2-7,few,CSVRQGGDSYEQYF,TGCAGCGTAAGACAGGGGGGAGACTCCTACGAGCAGTACTTC
.,TRBV19,TRBJ2-2,.,CASSTGPTGELFF,TGTGCCAGTAGTACAGGGCCCACCGGGGAGCTGTTTTTT
TRBD1,TRBV5-4,TRBJ1-2,.,CASSLDRGQGGYTF,TGTGCCAGCAGCTTGGATCGGGGACAGGGAGGCTACACCTTC
TRBD2,TRBV9,TRBJ2-1,.,CASSVGSGSSYNEQFF,TGTGCCAGCAGCGTAGGGAGCGGGAGCTCCTACAATGAGCAGTTCTTC
.,TRBV28,TRBJ1-1,.,CASRHRPLRGRNTEAFF,TGTGCCAGCAGACACAGGCCCCTTCGCGGCCGGAACACTGAAGCTTTCTTT
.,TRBV19,TRBJ1-3,.,CASSPGGMNTIYF,TGTGCCAGTAGTCCCGGGGGGATGAACACCATATATTTT
.,TRBV5-1,TRBJ2-5,.,CASSLYAGAAETQYF,TGCGCCAGCAGCTTGTACGCAGGGGCGGCGGAGACCCAGTACTTC
TRBD1,TRBV7-9,TRBJ1-2,few,CASSWTGPDYGYTF,TGTGCCAGCAGCTGGACAGGGCCAGACTATGGCTACACCTTC
TRBD1,TRBV4-1,TRBJ1-1,.,CASSQTILRDRGNTEAFF,TGCGCCAGCAGCCAAACCATCCTTCGGGACAGGGGGAACACTGAAGCTTTCTTT
.,TRBV10-1,TRBJ2-1,few,CASSEQGTLYNEQFF,TGCGCCAGCAGTGAGCAGGGAACACTCTACAATGAGCAGTTCTTC
.,TRBV11-2,TRBJ1-1,.,CASSLIRGGGMTEAFF,TGTGCCAGCAGCTTAATTAGAGGCGGGGGGATGACTGAAGCTTTCTTT
TRBD1,TRBV7-8,TRBJ2-5,.,CASSIDREETQYF,TGTGCCAGCAGCATTGACAGGGAAGAGACCCAGTACTTC
.,TRBV28,TRBJ2-3,.,CASSYSLWRQDTDTQYF,TGTGCCAGCAGCTATTCCCTCTGGAGACAGGACACAGATACGCAGTATTTT
.,TRBV30,TRBJ2-2,few,CAWTENTGELFF,TGTGCCTGGACAGAGAACACCGGGGAGCTGTTTTTT
.,TRBV18,TRBJ1-1,.,CASSLRTADMNTEAFF,TGTGCCAGCTCCCTCAGGACAGCAGATATGAACACTGAAGCTTTCTTT
.,TRBV27,TRBJ2-2,.,CASSLGQGGTGELFF,TGTGCCAGCAGTTTAGGTCAGGGCGGCACCGGGGAGCTGTTTTTT
.,TRBV6-5,TRBJ1-1,.,CASSYSRQIDAFF,TGTGCCAGCAGTTACTCGAGACAGATCGACGCTTTCTTT
.,TRBV5-1,TRBJ1-1,.,CASSFMGAPEDTEAFF,TGCGCCAGCAGCTTTATGGGGGCCCCTGAGGACACTGAAGCTTTCTTT
TRBD2,TRBV5-1,TRBJ2-3,.,CASSPPSGPRDTQYF,TGCGCCAGCAGCCCCCCTAGCGGTCCTAGAGATACGCAGTATTTT
TRBD2,TRBV5-1,TRBJ2-2,.,CASSLRLAGGLGELFF,TGCGCCAGCAGCTTGAGACTAGCGGGAGGGCTCGGGGAGCTGTTTTTT
.,TRBV18,TRBJ2-3,.,CASSPGPPGADTQYF,TGTGCCAGCTCACCAGGTCCCCCGGGGGCAGATACGCAGTATTTT
TRBD1,TRBV13,TRBJ2-7,.,CASTDRGDYEQYF,TGTGCCAGCACCGACAGGGGCGATTACGAGCAGTACTTC
.,TRBV19,TRBJ1-5,.,CASRNRARSVSQPQHF,TGTGCCAGTAGAAACAGGGCCAGGAGCGTATCGCAGCCCCAGCATTTT
TRBD2,TRBV7-9,TRBJ2-1,.,CASSPSGSVYNEQFF,TGTGCCAGCAGCCCCAGCGGGAGTGTTTACAATGAGCAGTTCTTC
.,TRBV5-1,TRBJ1-1,.,CASSLVGGGTEAFF,TGCGCCAGCAGCTTGGTGGGGGGTGGCACTGAAGCTTTCTTT
.,TRBV5-6,TRBJ1-4,.,CASSPRREGFVEKLFF,TGTGCCAGCAGCCCCCGGAGGGAAGGGTTTGTTGAAAAACTGTTTTTT
TRBD2,TRBV10-3,TRBJ2-3,once,CAISASGRTDTQYF,TGTGCCATCAGTGCTAGCGGGAGGACAGATACGCAGTATTTT
TRBD2,TRBV19,TRBJ2-1,.,CASSMGLAGGPAFF,TGTGCCAGTAGTATGGGACTAGCGGGAGGGCCCGCGTTCTTC
TRBD2,TRBV6-5,TRBJ2-1,.,CASSPWTSGNEQFF,TGTGCCAGCAGTCCATGGACTAGCGGCAATGAGCAGTTCTTC
TRBD1,TRBV30,TRBJ2-7,.,CAWKDRNSYEQYF,TGTGCCTGGAAGGACAGGAACTCCTACGAGCAGTACTTC